These 18 T cell receptor beta chains share one sample of origin, sequenced in a study of blood T cells in healthy people across ages (dated by TCRdb to the mid-2010s). Libraries were built with 5' RACE. The second PCR ran for roughly 7 to 12 cycles and used a J-beta primer mix along with a sample-barcoded 5' primer. The public reads were run again by TCRdb, first through fastp at Q25 and then through MiXCR, and only productive beta chains were kept. Each record represents a unique CDR3 protein, reported with the most common genes and DNA among its rows. In this sample the table shows 1,800,000 or so distinct CDR3 sequences, approximately 40% of which occur a single time. Of the sample, 20% to 25% is held by the ten largest clones. The sample was blood. Source of these receptors: a human donor in good health.

This clonotype was seen more than once but under ten times. In DNA form, the CDR3 reads TGTGCCAGCAGAGAAAGACCCCCTGGGGCCAACGTCCTGACTTTC. It translates to CASRERPPGANVLTF. The chain uses TRBV27 and TRBJ2-6; D is undetermined. Germline CDR1 MNHEY, CDR2 SMNVEV (reference sequence). CDR3 size: 15 residues. Trimming shortened V by 6 bases and J by 2 bases, and 11 bases separated the two germline ends.

The V gene is TRBV29-1, the J gene TRBJ2-5; TRBD2 matches 7 bases. V dropped 7 bases and J dropped 2; count of bases not matched to a gene: 7. The CDR3 consists of 13 residues. From germline, CDR1 is SQVTM and CDR2 ANQGSEA. CDR3 sequence (DNA): TGCAGCGCCGTGGGGGGACTACAAGAGACCCAGTACTTC. The encoded protein is CSAVGGLQETQYF.

The chain recombines TRBV12-3 or TRBV12-4 with TRBJ1-2; 7 bases fit TRBD1. Trimming removed 6 bases from V and 7 bases from J; junction bases left unmatched: 8. The CDR3 consists of 13 residues. The CDR3 sequence: CASRSGGLGGYTF. For the CDR3, the DNA is TGTGCCAGCAGGTCAGGGGGGTTAGGTGGCTACACCTTC.

This clonotype was counted between two and nine times. The chain's CDR3 is CASSSGQGYYNEQFF. CDR3 DNA sequence: TGTGCCAGCAGCTCCGGACAGGGCTACTACAATGAGCAGTTCTTC. The gene calls are TRBV7-9 and TRBJ2-1; 8 nucleotides line up with TRBD1. Germline assignment: CDR1 SEHNR and CDR2 FQNEAQ (reference sequence). V lost 4 bases to trimming and J lost 3 bases; unmatched junction nucleotides: 5. The CDR3 has 15 amino acids.

The chain couples TRBV6-5 to TRBJ1-2, with D possibly matching TRBD1 (6 bases). This CDR3 has 18 amino acids. V shed 0 bases and J shed 3 bases, with 20 bases lying between them. Germline V CDR1 and CDR2: MNHEY, SVGAGI. CDR3 coding DNA: TGTGCCAGCAGTTACTCGTTAATAGTGGGGGCGACGGACTATGGCTACACCTTC. Protein product: CASSYSLIVGATDYGYTF.

The chain employs TRBV4-3 and TRBJ2-3; TRBD2 is a possible D gene (7 bases). This CDR3 has 17 residues. Trimming stripped 0 bases from V and 1 base from J, with 14 bases between. Germline CDR1 and CDR2: LGHNA and YSLEER. The CDR3 sequence: CASSQEGRGGGTDTQYF. The CDR3 coding sequence is TGCGCCAGCAGCCAAGAAGGAAGGGGGGGCGGCACAGATACGCAGTATTTT.

The gene calls are TRBV6-5 and TRBJ2-3; D might be TRBD2 (6 bases). The V and J ends lost 5 bases and 0 bases respectively, with 12 bases between them. The CDR3 runs 15 residues. The germline V gene has CDR1 MNHEY and CDR2 SVGAGI. CDR3 in DNA: TGTGCCAGCAGTACTAGCTTCACTAGCACAGATACGCAGTATTTT. This codes for CASSTSFTSTDTQYF.

Concerning this clonotype itself: A clone one base away is much larger, so this may be a read error. V gene TRBV7-8 combines with J gene TRBJ2-1, with 7 bases aligning to TRBD1. Germline V gene data show CDR1 as SGHVS and CDR2 as FQNEAQ. This CDR3 spans 16 amino acids. V shed 0 bases and J 6 bases; nucleotides not matched to a gene: 8. The CDR3 nucleotides are TGTGCCAGCAGCTTAGCCCCAGGGGGATTTTGCAATGAGCAGTTCTTC. Translated: CASSLAPGGFCNEQFF. Full variable domain (outside the CDR3, taken from reference TRBV7-8 and TRBJ2-1): GAGVSQSPRYKVAKRGQDVALRCDPISGHVSLFWYQQALGQGPEFLTYFQNEAQLDKSGLPSDRFFAERPEGSVSTLKIQRTQQEDSAVYLCASSLAPGGFCNEQFFGPGTRLTVL.

This clonotype was seen just once. The chain is built from TRBV7-2 and TRBJ1-1, with 9 bases identical to TRBD1. Germline V lookup: CDR1 SGHTA, CDR2 FQGNSA. The CDR3 consists of 13 residues. V was clipped by 5 bases and J by 13 bases; unmatched bases: 11. Here the CDR3 reads CASSGTGTTEGFF. The CDR3 bases are TGTGCCAGCAGCGGGACAGGGACCACAGAGGGTTTCTTT.

The rearrangement links TRBV11-2 to TRBJ2-5, with 10 bases matching TRBD1. The CDR3 totals 16 residues. J was trimmed by 5 bases and V by 5 bases; bases with no gene match: 11. Per the germline V gene, CDR1 is SGHAT and CDR2 is FQNNGV. The CDR3 protein is CASSILWDRGQETQYF. CDR3 nucleotides: TGTGCCAGCAGCATCCTATGGGACAGGGGTCAGGAGACCCAGTACTTC.

The chain carries TRBV12-3 or TRBV12-4 and TRBJ1-1, with D maybe TRBD1 (5 bases). This CDR3 comprises 16 residues. V shed 2 bases and J shed 0 bases, with 13 bases lying between them. The CDR3 here is CASSLWIGVLNTEAFF. CDR3 coding DNA: TGTGCCAGCAGTTTATGGATAGGGGTCCTGAACACTGAAGCTTTCTTT.

The chain uses TRBV29-1 and TRBJ2-1; 10 nucleotides line up with TRBD2. Germline V lookup: CDR1 SQVTM, CDR2 ANQGSEA. The CDR3 totals 13 residues. The V and J ends lost 7 bases and 10 bases, in that order; junction bases with no gene match: 10. The CDR3 is CSAKRGGNGEQFF. The CDR3 DNA is TGCAGCGCTAAGCGGGGGGGCAACGGCGAGCAGTTCTTC.

The gene calls are TRBV24-1 and TRBJ2-3; 9 nucleotides line up with TRBD2. CDR3 length: 15 residues. J gave up 1 base and V 6 bases, and 4 bases lay outside the gene matches. CDR1 KGHDR and CDR2 SFDVKD come from the germline V gene. CDR3 nucleotides: TGTGCCACCAGTCGTCGCGGGGGGGGCACAGATACGCAGTATTTT. Its protein is CATSRRGGGTDTQYF.

The rearrangement links TRBV12-3 or TRBV12-4 to TRBJ1-2; 9 bases are shared with TRBD1. Trimming cost V 7 bases and J 4 bases; bases outside gene matches: 16. This CDR3 has 17 amino acids. The CDR3 is CASTRRGGTGSSYGYTF. CDR3 coding DNA: TGTGCCAGCACTCGACGAGGGGGGACAGGGTCTAGCTATGGCTACACCTTC.

Note on this clonotype: At one end, the junction sequence differs from germline, possibly due to a read error. The V gene is TRBV6-1, the J gene TRBJ2-6, with D perhaps matching TRBD1 (6 bases). Germline V gene sequence: CDR1 MNHNS, CDR2 SASEGT. The CDR3 loop spans 16 amino acids. DNA of the CDR3: TGTGCCAGCAGTGGGACAGACGGTACTGGGGCCAACGCCCTGACTTTC. This encodes CASSGTDGTGANALTF.

This clonotype was found many times. V gene TRBV6-4 combines with J gene TRBJ2-7, with 13 bases lining up with TRBD2. Germline V lookup: CDR1 MRHNA, CDR2 SNTAGT. V lost 7 bases to trimming and J lost 9 bases; unmatched junction nucleotides: 15. The CDR3 totals 16 residues. The CDR3 here is CASIRLAGGTPEGQYF. CDR3 nucleotide sequence: TGTGCCAGCATCCGACTAGCGGGGGGTACACCGGAGGGGCAGTACTTC.

This clonotype was detected a few times. V gene TRBV7-3 combines with J gene TRBJ1-2; 7 nucleotides line up with TRBD1. This CDR3 is 13 amino acids long. In germline, CDR1 is SGHTA, CDR2 FQGTGA. Losses at the gene ends were 5 bases for V and 8 bases for J; bases not matched to a gene: 8. Written as DNA, the CDR3 is TGTGCCAGCAGCGGGCCCCAGGGGGACGGCTACACCTTC. As protein: CASSGPQGDGYTF. Drawing the rest from reference TRBV7-3 and TRBJ1-2, the complete variable domain is GAGVSQTPSNKVTEKGKYVELRCDPISGHTALYWYRQSLGQGPEFLIYFQGTGAADDSGLPNDRFFAVRPEGSVSTLKIQRTERGDSAVYLCASSGPQGDGYTFGSGTRLTVV.

The CDR3 sequence: CSASDGGPYNEQYF. The CDR3 nucleotides read TGCAGTGCTTCCGACGGAGGACCCTACAATGAGCAGTACTTC. The gene calls are TRBV20-1 and TRBJ2-7, with a weak D call TRBD2 (5 bases). The CDR3 sequence is 14 residues long. With 5 bases removed from V and 7 bases from J, the gap between germline ends came to 21 bases. Germline lookup yields CDR1 DFQATT and CDR2 SNEGSKA (reference sequence).